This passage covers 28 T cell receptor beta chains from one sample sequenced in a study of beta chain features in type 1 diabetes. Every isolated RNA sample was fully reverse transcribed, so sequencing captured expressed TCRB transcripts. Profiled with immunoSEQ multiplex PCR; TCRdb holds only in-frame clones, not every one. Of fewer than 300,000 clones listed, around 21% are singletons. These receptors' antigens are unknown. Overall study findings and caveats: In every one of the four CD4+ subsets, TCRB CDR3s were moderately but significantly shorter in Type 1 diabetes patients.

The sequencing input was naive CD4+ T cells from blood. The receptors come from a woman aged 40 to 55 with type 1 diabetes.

The DNA of the CDR3 is TGTGCCAGCAGCCCTCTCGACAGGGGAAGCAATCAGCCCCAGCATTTT. It translates to CASSPLDRGSNQPQHF. V and J are TRBV21-1 and TRBJ1-5; the table's D call, TRBD1, was not checked against the DNA. TRBV21-1 is flagged as a pseudogene. This CDR3 region has 16 residues.

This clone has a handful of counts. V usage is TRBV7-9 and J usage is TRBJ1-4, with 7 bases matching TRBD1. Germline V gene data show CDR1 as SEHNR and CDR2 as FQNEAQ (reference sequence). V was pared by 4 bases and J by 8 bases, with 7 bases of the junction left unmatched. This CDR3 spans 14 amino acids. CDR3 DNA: TGTGCCAGCAGCTCTCAGGGGGTAGAGGAAAAACTGTTTTTT. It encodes CASSSQGVEEKLFF.

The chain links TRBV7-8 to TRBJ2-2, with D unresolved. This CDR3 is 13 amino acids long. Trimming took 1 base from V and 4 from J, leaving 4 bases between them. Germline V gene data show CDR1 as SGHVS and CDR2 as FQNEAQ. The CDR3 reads CASSLEATGELFF. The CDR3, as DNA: TGTGCCAGCAGCTTAGAAGCCACCGGGGAGCTGTTTTTT.

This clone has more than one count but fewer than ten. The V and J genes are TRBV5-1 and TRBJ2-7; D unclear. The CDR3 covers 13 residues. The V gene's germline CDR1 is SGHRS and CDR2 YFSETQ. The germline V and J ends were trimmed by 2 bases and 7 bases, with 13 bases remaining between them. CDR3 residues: CASSLLPLSEQYF. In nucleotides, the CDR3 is TGCGCCAGCAGCTTACTACCCCTGTCGGAGCAGTACTTC.

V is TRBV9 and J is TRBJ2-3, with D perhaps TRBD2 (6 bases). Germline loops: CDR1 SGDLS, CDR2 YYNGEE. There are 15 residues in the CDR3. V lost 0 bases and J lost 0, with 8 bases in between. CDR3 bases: TGTGCCAGCAGCGTAGAGGGACTCAGCACAGATACGCAGTATTTT. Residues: CASSVEGLSTDTQYF.

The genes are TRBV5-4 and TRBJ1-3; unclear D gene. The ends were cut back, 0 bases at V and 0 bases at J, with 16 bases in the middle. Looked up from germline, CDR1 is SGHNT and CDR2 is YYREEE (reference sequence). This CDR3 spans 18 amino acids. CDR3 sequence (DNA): TGTGCCAGCAGCTTGGAGGCTCAGGCCGGGATCTCTGGAAACACCATATATTTT. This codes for CASSLEAQAGISGNTIYF.

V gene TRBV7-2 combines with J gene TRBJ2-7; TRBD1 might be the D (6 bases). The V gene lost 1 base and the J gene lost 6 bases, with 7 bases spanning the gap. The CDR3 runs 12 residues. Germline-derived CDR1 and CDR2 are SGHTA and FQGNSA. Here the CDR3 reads CASSLVRGEQYF. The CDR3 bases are TGTGCCAGCAGCTTAGTCAGGGGCGAGCAGTACTTC. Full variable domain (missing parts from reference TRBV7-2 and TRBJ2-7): GAGVSQSPSNKVTEKGKDVELRCDPISGHTALYWYRQSLGQGLEFLIYFQGNSAPDKSGLPSDRFSAERTGGSVSTLTIQRTQQEDSAVYLCASSLVRGEQYFGPGTRLTVT.

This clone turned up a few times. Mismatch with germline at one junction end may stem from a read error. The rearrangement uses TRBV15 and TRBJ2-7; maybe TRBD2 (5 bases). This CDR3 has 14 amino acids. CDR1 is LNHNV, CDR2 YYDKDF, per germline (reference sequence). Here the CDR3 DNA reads TGTGCCACCAGCAGAACGGGAAGTTCCTCCGAGCAGTACTTC. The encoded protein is CATSRTGSSSEQYF.

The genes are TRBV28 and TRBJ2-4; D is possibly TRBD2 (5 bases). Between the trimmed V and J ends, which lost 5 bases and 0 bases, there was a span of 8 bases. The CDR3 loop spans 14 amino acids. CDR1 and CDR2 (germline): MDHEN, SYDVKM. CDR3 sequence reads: CASSAGGAKNIQYF. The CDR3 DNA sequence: TGTGCCAGCAGTGCCGGAGGAGCCAAAAACATTCAGTACTTC.

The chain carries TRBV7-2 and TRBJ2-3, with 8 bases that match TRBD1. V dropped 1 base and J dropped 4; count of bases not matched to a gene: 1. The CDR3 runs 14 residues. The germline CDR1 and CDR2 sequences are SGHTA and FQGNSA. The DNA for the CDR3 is TGTGCCAGCAGCTTAGTCAGGGGGCCAGATACGCAGTATTTT. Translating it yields CASSLVRGPDTQYF.

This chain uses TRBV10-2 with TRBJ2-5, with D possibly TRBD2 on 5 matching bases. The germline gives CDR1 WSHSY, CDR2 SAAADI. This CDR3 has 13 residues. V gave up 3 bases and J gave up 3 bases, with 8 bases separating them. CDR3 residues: CASSEGREETQYF. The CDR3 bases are TGCGCCAGCAGTGAAGGGCGGGAAGAGACCCAGTACTTC.

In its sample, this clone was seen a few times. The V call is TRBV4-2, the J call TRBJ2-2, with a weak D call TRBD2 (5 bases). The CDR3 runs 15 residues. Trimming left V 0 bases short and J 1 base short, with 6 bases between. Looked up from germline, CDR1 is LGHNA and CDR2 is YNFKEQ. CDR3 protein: CASSQEGLNTGELFF. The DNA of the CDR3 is TGTGCCAGCAGCCAAGAAGGACTGAACACCGGGGAGCTGTTTTTT.

The CDR3, as DNA: TGTGCCAGCAGCGACGGGACAGGGCCCTACGAGCAGTACTTC. The encoded protein is CASSDGTGPYEQYF. The V call is TRBV21-1, the J call TRBJ2-7; the table assigns TRBD1, which was not confirmed against the DNA. TRBV21-1 is reported as a pseudogene. The CDR3 consists of 14 residues.

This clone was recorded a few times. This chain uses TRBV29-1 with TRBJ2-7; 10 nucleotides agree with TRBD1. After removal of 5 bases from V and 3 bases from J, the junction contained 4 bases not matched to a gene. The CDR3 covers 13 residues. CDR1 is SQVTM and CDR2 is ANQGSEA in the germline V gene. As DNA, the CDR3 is TGCAGCGTTCAGGGACAGGGGAACTACGAGCAGTACTTC. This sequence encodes CSVQGQGNYEQYF.

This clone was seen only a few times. The CDR3 DNA reads as TGCGCCAGCAGCCGAACGACAGGGTCGGGCGAGCAGTACTTC. As protein: CASSRTTGSGEQYF. This chain uses TRBV5-1 with TRBJ2-7; 7 positions match TRBD1. Looked up from germline, CDR1 is SGHRS and CDR2 is YFSETQ. With 4 bases clipped from V and 6 bases from J, the junction kept 10 bases outside the gene matches. This CDR3 contains 14 residues.

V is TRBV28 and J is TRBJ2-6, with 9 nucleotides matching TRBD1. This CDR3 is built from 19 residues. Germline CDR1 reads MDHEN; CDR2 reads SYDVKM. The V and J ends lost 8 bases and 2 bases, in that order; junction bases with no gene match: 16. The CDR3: CASRVPPGQGMTGANVLTF. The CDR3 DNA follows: TGTGCCAGCCGTGTCCCCCCGGGACAGGGAATGACTGGGGCCAACGTCCTGACTTTC.

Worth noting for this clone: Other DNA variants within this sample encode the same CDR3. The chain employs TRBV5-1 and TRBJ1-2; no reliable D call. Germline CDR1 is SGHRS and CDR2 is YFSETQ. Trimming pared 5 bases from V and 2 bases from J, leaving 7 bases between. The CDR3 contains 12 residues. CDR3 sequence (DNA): TGCGCCAGCAGACAAGAAAACTATGGCTACACCTTC. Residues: CASRQENYGYTF.

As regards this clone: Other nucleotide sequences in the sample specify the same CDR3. CDR3 amino acids: CASSQSYEQYF. The CDR3, as DNA: TGTGCCAGCAGCCAGTCATACGAGCAGTACTTC. The chain joins TRBV14 to TRBJ2-7, with D hard to call. CDR1 is SGHDN, CDR2 FVKESK, per germline. The CDR3 covers 11 residues. The V end was cut by 3 bases, the J end by 4 bases, with 4 bases between. Drawing the rest from reference TRBV14 and TRBJ2-7, the complete variable domain is EAGVTQFPSHSVIEKGQTVTLRCDPISGHDNLYWYRRVMGKEIKFLLHFVKESKQDESGMPNNRFLAERTGGTYSTLKVQPAELEDSGVYFCASSQSYEQYFGPGTRLTVT.

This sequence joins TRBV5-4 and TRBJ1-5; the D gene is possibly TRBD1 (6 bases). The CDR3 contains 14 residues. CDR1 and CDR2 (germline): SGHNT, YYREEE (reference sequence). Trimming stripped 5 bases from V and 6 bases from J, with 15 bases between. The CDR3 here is CASRRWGGSQPQHF. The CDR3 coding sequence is TGTGCCAGCAGGCGCTGGGGGGGCTCTCAGCCCCAGCATTTT. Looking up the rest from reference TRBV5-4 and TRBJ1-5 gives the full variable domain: ETGVTQSPTHLIKTRGQQVTLRCSSQSGHNTVSWYQQALGQGPQFIFQYYREEENGRGNFPPRFSGLQFPNYSSELNVNALELDDSALYLCASRRWGGSQPQHFGDGTRLSIL.

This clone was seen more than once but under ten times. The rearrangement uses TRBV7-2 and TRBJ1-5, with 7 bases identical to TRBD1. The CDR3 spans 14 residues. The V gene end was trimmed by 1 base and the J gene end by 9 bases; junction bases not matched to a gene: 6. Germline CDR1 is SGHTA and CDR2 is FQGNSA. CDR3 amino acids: CASSLEGRGAPQHF. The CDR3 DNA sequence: TGTGCCAGCAGCTTAGAGGGCAGGGGGGCGCCCCAGCATTTT.

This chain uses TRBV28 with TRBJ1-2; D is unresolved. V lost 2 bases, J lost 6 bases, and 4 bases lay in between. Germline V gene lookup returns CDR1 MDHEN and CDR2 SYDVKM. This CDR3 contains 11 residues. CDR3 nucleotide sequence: TGTGCCAGCAGTTTAATCAATGGCTACACCTTC. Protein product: CASSLINGYTF.

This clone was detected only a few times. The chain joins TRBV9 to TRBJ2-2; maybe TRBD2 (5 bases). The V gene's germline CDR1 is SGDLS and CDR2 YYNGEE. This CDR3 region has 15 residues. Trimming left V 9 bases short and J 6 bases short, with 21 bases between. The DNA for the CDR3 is TGTGCCACCTCTTCCTCCGGACTGACGTCCGGGGAGCTGTTTTTT. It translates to CATSSSGLTSGELFF.

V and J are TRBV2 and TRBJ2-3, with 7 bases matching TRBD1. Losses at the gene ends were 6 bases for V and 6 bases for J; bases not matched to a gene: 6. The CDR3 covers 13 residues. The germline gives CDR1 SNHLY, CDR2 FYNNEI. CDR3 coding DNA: TGTGCCAGCAGACCGACAGGGATGGATACGCAGTATTTT. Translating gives CASRPTGMDTQYF.

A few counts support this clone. CDR3 nucleotides: TGTGCCAGCAGCTTGGGGGCCACTGAAGCTTTCTTT. Translated: CASSLGATEAFF. The chain is built from TRBV11-3 and TRBJ1-1; the D gene is possibly TRBD1 (6 bases). This CDR3 comprises 12 residues. Trimming pared 3 bases from V and 4 bases from J, leaving 6 bases between. CDR1 and CDR2 from the germline V gene are SGHNT and YENEEA.

The CDR3 spells CSVARSENTEAFF. The CDR3 DNA sequence: TGCAGCGTTGCCAGGTCGGAGAACACTGAAGCTTTCTTT. V gene TRBV29-1 combines with J gene TRBJ1-1; no clear D. The CDR3 is made up of 13 amino acids. Trimming left V 4 bases short and J 1 base short, with 10 bases between. CDR1 and CDR2 (germline): SQVTM, ANQGSEA.

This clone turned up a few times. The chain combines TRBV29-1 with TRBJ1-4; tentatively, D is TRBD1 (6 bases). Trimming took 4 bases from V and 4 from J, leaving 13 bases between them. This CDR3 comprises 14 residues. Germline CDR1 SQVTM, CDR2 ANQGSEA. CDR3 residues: CSVAWTANNEKLFF. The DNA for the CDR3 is TGCAGCGTTGCATGGACAGCAAATAATGAAAAACTGTTTTTT.

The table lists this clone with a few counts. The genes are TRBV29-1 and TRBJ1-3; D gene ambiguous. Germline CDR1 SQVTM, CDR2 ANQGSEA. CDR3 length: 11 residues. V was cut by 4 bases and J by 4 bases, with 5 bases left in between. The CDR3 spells CSVARGNTIYF. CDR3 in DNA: TGCAGCGTTGCCCGGGGAAACACCATATATTTT. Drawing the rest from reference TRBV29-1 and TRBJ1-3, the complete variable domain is SAVISQKPSRDICQRGTSLTIQCQVDSQVTMMFWYRQQPGQSLTLIATANQGSEATYESGFVIDKFPISRPNLTFSTLTVSNMSPEDSSIYLCSVARGNTIYFGEGSWLTVV.

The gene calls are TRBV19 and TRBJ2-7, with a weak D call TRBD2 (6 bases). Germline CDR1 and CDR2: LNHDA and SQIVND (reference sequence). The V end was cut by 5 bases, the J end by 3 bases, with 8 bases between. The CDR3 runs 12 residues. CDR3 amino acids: CASSRGGYEQYF. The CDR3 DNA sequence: TGTGCCAGTAGTCGGGGAGGCTACGAGCAGTACTTC.